What follows are 11 T cell receptor beta chains derived from one specimen sequenced in a study of blood T cell repertoires in COVID-19. Clones were read by immunoSEQ multiplex PCR, and TCRdb kept only the in-frame ones, dropping some. Here the sample spans approximately 400,000 clones, roughly 90% being singletons. Source material: peripheral blood. The source is a man aged 35-49 years with acute or convalescent COVID-19.

V gene TRBV28 combines with J gene TRBJ1-5, with a possible D match to TRBD1 (5 bases). V gave up 2 bases and J gave up 3 bases, with 8 bases separating them. Per germline, CDR1 MDHEN and CDR2 SYDVKM. The CDR3 runs to 14 residues. The CDR3 spells CASSLQGPNQPQHF. CDR3 sequence (DNA): TGTGCCAGCAGTTTACAGGGCCCCAATCAGCCCCAGCATTTT.

The chain couples TRBV18 to TRBJ1-4; TRBD1 is a possible D gene (6 bases). Trimming removed 8 bases at V and 8 bases at J, with 15 bases between. Germline-derived CDR1 and CDR2 are KGHSH and LQKENI. The CDR3 contains 13 residues. The CDR3 reads CASQGTVKEKLFF. The CDR3, as DNA: TGTGCCAGCCAGGGGACGGTAAAAGAAAAACTGTTTTTT.

The chain links TRBV30 to TRBJ2-3; 10 bases fit TRBD2. The CDR3 is 17 residues long. With V trimmed by 7 bases and J by 2 bases, 15 bases remained unmatched. Germline loops: CDR1 GTSNPN, CDR2 SVGIG (reference sequence). Written as DNA, the CDR3 is TGTGCCTTCTGTCTCACAAGGACTAGCGGTTTCACAGATACGCAGTATTTT. It translates to CAFCLTRTSGFTDTQYF.

CDR3 sequence reads: CASSAVAGEQYF. The CDR3 coding sequence is TGTGCCAGCAGCGCAGTAGCGGGAGAGCAGTACTTC. V usage is TRBV5-4 and J usage is TRBJ2-7; 8 bases match TRBD2. The germline CDR1 and CDR2 sequences are SGHNT and YYREEE (reference sequence). The J segment lost 7 bases and the V segment lost 4 bases, leaving 4 bases of the junction unmatched. This CDR3 has 12 residues.

The V gene is TRBV5-4, the J gene TRBJ2-5; D call uncertain. This CDR3 region has 14 residues. Trimming stripped 0 bases from V and 7 bases from J, with 13 bases between. From germline, CDR1 is SGHNT and CDR2 YYREEE (reference sequence). The CDR3, as DNA: TGTGCCAGCAGCTTGGATACCAGCGATGGGACCCAGTACTTC. Translating gives CASSLDTSDGTQYF.

This clone is a singleton in its sample. The chain links TRBV5-4 to TRBJ2-5; 11 bases are shared with TRBD2. The germline gives CDR1 SGHNT, CDR2 YYREEE (reference sequence). The length of the CDR3 is 17 residues. V trimming: 4 bases; J trimming: 5 bases; junction bases outside the gene matches: 13. The CDR3 DNA reads as TGTGCCAGCAGCGCCGCCCCGTCTAGCGGGGGGAGGGAGACCCAGTACTTC. It specifies CASSAAPSSGGRETQYF.

This clone came up once. The gene calls are TRBV30 and TRBJ1-5, with a weak D call TRBD1 (6 bases). Between the trimmed V and J ends, which lost 3 bases and 4 bases, there was a span of 10 bases. CDR1 and CDR2 from the germline V gene are GTSNPN and SVGIG (reference sequence). This CDR3 has 13 residues. CDR3 amino acids: CAWSGTRNQPQHF. The DNA of the CDR3 is TGTGCCTGGAGCGGGACACGAAATCAGCCCCAGCATTTT.

The chain is built from TRBV7-9 and TRBJ1-6, with D hard to call. Germline loops: CDR1 SEHNR, CDR2 FQNEAQ (reference sequence). The V end was cut by 5 bases, the J end by 4 bases, with 9 bases between. This CDR3 has 14 amino acids. The CDR3 protein is CASSDSTYNSPLHF. The CDR3 DNA sequence: TGTGCCAGCAGCGACTCCACGTATAATTCACCCCTCCACTTT.

The chain is built from TRBV9 and TRBJ1-1, with TRBD1 matching 9 bases. The germline gives CDR1 SGDLS, CDR2 YYNGEE. Trimming at V came to 2 bases and at J to 4 bases, leaving 9 bases not matched to a gene. There are 16 residues in the CDR3. As DNA, the CDR3 is TGTGCCAGCAGCGTTACTTCCGGGACAGGGACCACTGAAGCTTTCTTT. This sequence encodes CASSVTSGTGTTEAFF.

This chain links TRBV18 with TRBJ1-6; TRBD1 agrees at 10 bases. V lost 0 bases to trimming and J lost 10 bases; unmatched junction nucleotides: 6. This CDR3 region has 16 residues. Germline CDR1 and CDR2: KGHSH and LQKENI. CDR3 residues: CASSPPGTGAISPLHF. The DNA of the CDR3 is TGTGCCAGCTCACCACCGGGGACAGGGGCTATATCACCCCTCCACTTT. Full variable domain (rest looked up from reference TRBV18 and TRBJ1-6): NAGVMQNPRHLVRRRGQEARLRCSPMKGHSHVYWYRQLPEEGLKFMVYLQKENIIDESGMPKERFSAEFPKEGPSILRIQQVVRGDSAAYFCASSPPGTGAISPLHFGNGTRLTVT.

The rearrangement links TRBV2 to TRBJ1-1; no firm D call. CDR3 length: 14 amino acids. V lost 4 bases and J 0 bases, leaving 9 bases between the germline ends. Per germline, CDR1 SNHLY and CDR2 FYNNEI. CDR3: CASSGDTLNTEAFF. CDR3 nucleotide sequence: TGTGCCAGCAGTGGTGACACTTTGAACACTGAAGCTTTCTTT.